This T cell receptor beta chain was observed in a study of blood T cells in healthy people across ages (dated by TCRdb to the mid-2010s). Concerning the study at large: In model experiments, template switching captured roughly one uniquely barcoded TCR beta cDNA molecule for every two T cells. To track age-related changes in TCR beta repertoire diversity, the study relied on deep sequencing normalized with unique cDNA molecular identifiers. The donors were divided into four age groups: young (average approximately 17 years), middle-aged (under 40), aged (approximately 64) and long-lived (roughly 86). To avoid experimental bias, donors of different ages were spread randomly across the sequencing lanes. For two donors (one aged 18 to 30 and one aged 80 or older), the study analyzed two additional independent replicas of 1 million unique cDNA reads from the same blood draw.

The method behind the library was 5' RACE. The sequencer was an Illumina HiSeq 2500. A second PCR of roughly 6 to 11 cycles was run with a J-beta primer mix and a sample-barcoded 5' primer. A template-switch 5' adaptor carrying 12 random nucleotides introduced a unique molecular identifier onto each TCR beta cDNA molecule. At least 3 million CDR3-containing paired-end reads were obtained from each sample. First-strand cDNA synthesis was performed from all RNA using the Mint cDNA synthesis kit, with priming by a TRBC-specific oligonucleotide. All cDNA was treated with uracil-DNA glycosylase and then went through a first 18-cycle PCR with the universal primers M1SS and BC2_uni_R. The study's own analysis went as follows. Normalization of each sample was performed by random selection of 1 million high-quality reads, each carrying a distinct molecular identifier. Reads sharing molecular identifiers were discarded rather than binned into consensus sequences. MiTCR, run with a Q25 quality threshold and the strictest error-elimination algorithm, handled CDR3 identification, clonotype clustering and error correction. A nonparametric unseen species model using Euler transformation provided a lower-bound estimate of total TCR beta diversity. TCRdb reprocessing: public reads trimmed at Q25 with fastp, clones called with MiXCR, in-frame beta chains kept. Records with the same CDR3 protein are collapsed into one entry carrying the most frequent genes and DNA. The V and J calls, along with clone size, are taken from TCRdb and not from the paper's own processing. This sample holds about 750,000 distinct CDR3 sequences; about 55% were observed only once. The ten largest make up about two fifths of the sample.

Results and caveats for the whole study, not just this receptor: The CMV infection status of donors was not known, potentially confounding age-related changes in expanded clonotypes. Observed TCR beta diversity correlated strongly with the percentage of naive T cells measured by flow cytometry. Compared with the aged group, the long-lived group had more naive CD4+ T cells, fewer expanded clones and increased TCR diversity, suggesting age selection. Because profiling used bulk unsorted PBMCs, naive and antigen-experienced compartments could not be compared conclusively. Observed TCR beta diversity per million T cells fell roughly linearly with age, and a significant reduction was already apparent by age roughly 40. Total diversity estimates from one million sequenced T cells were considered lower bounds and underestimates.

With respect to this clonotype: The antigen it recognizes is unknown. No base quality information exists; no much larger clone differs at one position.

The 39 donors, aged about 6 to 95 years, were systemically healthy Caucasian individuals from Russia. Around 10 milliliters of peripheral blood were collected from each donor into EDTA-treated Vacutainer tubes. PBMCs were isolated by Ficoll-Paque density-gradient centrifugation, with at least 7 million obtained per sample. Total RNA was extracted from PBMCs with Trizol reagent, with at least 6 micrograms obtained per sample. For every donor, an aliquot of PBMCs went through flow cytometry to measure the percentages of naive CD45RAhigh/CD27high T cells. V is cut back by 4 bases and J by 3 bases, with 4 bases in the junction unmatched. Including cysteine and phenylalanine, the CDR3 has 15 amino acids. The read is trimmed to its CDR3 DNA, 45 bases read in frame from base 1. The germline V gene specifies ENHRY as CDR1 and SYGVKD as CDR2.

The V and J segments used are TRBV10-3 and TRBJ2-5; 11 bases in between match TRBD2. This receptor was obtained from a man aged 80 or over in good health. What was sequenced was blood. At the DNA level, the sequence is TGTGCCATCAGTGGCTTAGCGGGAGGGGAAGAGACCCAGTACTTC. It encodes CAISGLAGGEETQYF.